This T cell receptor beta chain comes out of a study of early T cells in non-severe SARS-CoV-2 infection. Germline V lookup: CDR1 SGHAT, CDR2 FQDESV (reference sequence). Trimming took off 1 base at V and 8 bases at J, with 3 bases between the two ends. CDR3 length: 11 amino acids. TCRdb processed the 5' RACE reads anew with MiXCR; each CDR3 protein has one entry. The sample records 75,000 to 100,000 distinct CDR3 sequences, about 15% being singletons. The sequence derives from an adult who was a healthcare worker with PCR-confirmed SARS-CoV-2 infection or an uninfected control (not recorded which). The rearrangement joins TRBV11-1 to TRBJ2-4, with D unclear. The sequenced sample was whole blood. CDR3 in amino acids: CASSLEDIQYF. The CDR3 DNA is TGTGCCAGCAGCTTAGAGGACATTCAGTACTTC.